This TCR beta chain was sequenced in a study of brain T cells in children with intractable seizures. Study-level points and caveats: Only CDR3 sequence similarity suggested viral specificity, without known HCMV serostatus.

Only cases whose brain tissue showed the highest T cell transcript signatures were sequenced. On this clone itself: Its antigen is undetermined.

TCRdb's table, derived via immunoSEQ multiplex PCR, lists solely in-frame clones and lacks some. The sample carries around 38,000 clones, roughly 90% recorded once. The source is a girl under 10 years old with tuberous sclerosis and intractable seizures. The starting material was peripheral blood, obtained at surgery.

The CDR3: CASCEGGQNSPLHF. The CDR3 nucleotides read TGTGCCAGCTGCGAGGGTGGACAAAATTCACCCCTCCACTTT. This chain joins TRBV6-5 and TRBJ1-6; a weak D match, TRBD1 (5 bases). Germline assignment: CDR1 MNHEY and CDR2 SVGAGI. The ends were cut back, 8 bases at V and 7 bases at J, with 15 bases in the middle. The CDR3 is 14 amino acids.